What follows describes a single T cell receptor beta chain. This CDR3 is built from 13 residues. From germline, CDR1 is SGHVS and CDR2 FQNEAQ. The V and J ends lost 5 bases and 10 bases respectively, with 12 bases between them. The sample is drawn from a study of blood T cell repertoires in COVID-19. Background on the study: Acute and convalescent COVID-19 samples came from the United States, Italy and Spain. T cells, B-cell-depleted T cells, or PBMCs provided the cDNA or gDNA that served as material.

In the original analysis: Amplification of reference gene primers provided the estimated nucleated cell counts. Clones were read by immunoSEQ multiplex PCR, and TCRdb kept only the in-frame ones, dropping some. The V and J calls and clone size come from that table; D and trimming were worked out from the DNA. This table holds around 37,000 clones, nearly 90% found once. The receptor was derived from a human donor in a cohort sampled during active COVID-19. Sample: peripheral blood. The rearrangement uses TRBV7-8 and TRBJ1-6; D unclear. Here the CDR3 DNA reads TGTGCCAGCAGCCCCACCGTGGGCTCACCCCTCCACTTT. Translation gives CASSPTVGSPLHF.